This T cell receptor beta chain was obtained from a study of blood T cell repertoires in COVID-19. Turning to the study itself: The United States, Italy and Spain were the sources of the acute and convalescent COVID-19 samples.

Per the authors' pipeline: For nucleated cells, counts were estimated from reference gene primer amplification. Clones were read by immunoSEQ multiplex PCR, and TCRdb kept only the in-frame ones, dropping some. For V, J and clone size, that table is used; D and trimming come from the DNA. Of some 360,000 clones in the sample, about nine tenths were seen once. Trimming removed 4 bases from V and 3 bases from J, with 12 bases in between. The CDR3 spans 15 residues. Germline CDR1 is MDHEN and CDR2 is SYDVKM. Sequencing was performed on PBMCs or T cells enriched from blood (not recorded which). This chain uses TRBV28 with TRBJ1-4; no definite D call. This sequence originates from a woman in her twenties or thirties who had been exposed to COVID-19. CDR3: CASSSRGAANEKLFF. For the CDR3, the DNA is TGTGCCAGCAGTTCTCGGGGTGCCGCTAATGAAAAACTGTTTTTT.